Listed here is a single TCR beta chain. The antigen is undetermined. The CDR3 is 15 residues long. V gave up 4 bases and J gave up 8 bases, with 17 bases separating them. The germline V gene has CDR1 MDHEN and CDR2 SYDVKM. This specimen comes from a study of cytotoxic CD8 clonotypes in ibrutinib-treated CLL. Study-level results: Under treatment, the uncommon public clonotypes either contracted or remained stable. Baseline clonality was higher than in age-matched healthy donors and moved in step with circulating CD8+ T-cell counts.

Assay used: immunoSEQ multiplex PCR; TCRdb lists only in-frame clones, some missing. The sample has about 89,000 clones; 70% to 80% are singletons. The chain employs TRBV28 and TRBJ1-4; D is uncertain. This TCR was recovered from a human donor with chronic lymphocytic leukemia. Sequencing was performed on PBMCs, taken after 12 months of ibrutinib treatment. This chain's CDR3 is CASSSAPLGKEKLFF. The CDR3 nucleotides read TGTGCCAGCAGTTCCGCCCCCCTAGGAAAAGAAAAACTGTTTTTT.